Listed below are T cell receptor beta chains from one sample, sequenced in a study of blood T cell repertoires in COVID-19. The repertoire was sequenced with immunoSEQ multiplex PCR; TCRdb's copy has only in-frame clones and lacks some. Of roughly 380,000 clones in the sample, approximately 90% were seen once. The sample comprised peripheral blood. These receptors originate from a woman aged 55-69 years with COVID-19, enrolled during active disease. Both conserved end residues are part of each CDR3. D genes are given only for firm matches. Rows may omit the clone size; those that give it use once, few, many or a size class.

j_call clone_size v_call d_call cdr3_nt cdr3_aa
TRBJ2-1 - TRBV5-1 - TGCGCCAGCAGCCCACCCTTCGACAGCTACAATGAGCAGTTCTTC CASSPPFDSYNEQFF
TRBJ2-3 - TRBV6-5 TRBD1 TGTGCCAGCAGAATCGACAGGGTTTACGATACGCAGTATTTT CASRIDRVYDTQYF
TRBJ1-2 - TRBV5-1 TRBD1 TGCGCCAGCAGTCCCGACAGGGTCGGTGGCTACACCTTC CASSPDRVGGYTF
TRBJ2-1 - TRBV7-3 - TGTGCCAGCAGCTTACTGGGGGGAAAGCAGTTCTTC CASSLLGGKQFF
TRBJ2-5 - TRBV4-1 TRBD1 TGCGCCAGCAGCCAAGGTCTGGGGGACAGGGTCTCCGGGGCCCAGTACTTC CASSQGLGDRVSGAQYF
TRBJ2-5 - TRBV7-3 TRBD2 TGTGCCAGCAGCCAAGGACTAGCGGGGCAAGAGACCCAGTACTTC CASSQGLAGQETQYF
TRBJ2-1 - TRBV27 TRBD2 TGTGCCAGCCAAACTCGGTTAGCGGGGGCGAGCTCCTACAATGAGCAGTTCTTC CASQTRLAGASSYNEQFF
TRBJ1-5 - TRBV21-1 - TGTGCCAGCAGCACATGGACAGCAATGAATAGCAATCAGCCCCAGCATTTT CASSTWTAMNSNQPQHF
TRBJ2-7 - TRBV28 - TGTGCCAGCGGACTGAGTATCTCCTACGAGCAGTACTTC CASGLSISYEQYF
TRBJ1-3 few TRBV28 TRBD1 TGTGCCAGCCAGGGACAGGGAACTGGAAACACCATATATTTT CASQGQGTGNTIYF
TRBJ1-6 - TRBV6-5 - TGTGCCAGCAGTTTAGGACAAGCACATAATTCACCCCTCCACTTT CASSLGQAHNSPLHF
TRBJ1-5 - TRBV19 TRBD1 TGTGCCAGTAGTATCGACAGGGTCGAACAGCCCCAGCATTTT CASSIDRVEQPQHF
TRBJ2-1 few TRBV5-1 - TGCGCCAGTACGATCAGGGGGGCTCGGGGAAATGAGCAGTTCTTC CASTIRGARGNEQFF
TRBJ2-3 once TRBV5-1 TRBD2 TGCGCCAGCAGCCCGGGACTAGCGGGCGACACAGATACGCAGTATTTT CASSPGLAGDTDTQYF
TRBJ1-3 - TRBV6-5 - TGTGCCACCCCTAGCGGACTTGGAAACACCATATATTTT CATPSGLGNTIYF
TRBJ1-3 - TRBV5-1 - TGCGCCAGCAGCTTGGCCCCAGAGGGCCCCTCTGGAAACACCATATATTTT CASSLAPEGPSGNTIYF
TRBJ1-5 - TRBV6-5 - TGTGCCAGCAGACAGACAGCTAGCAATCAGCCCCAGCATTTT CASRQTASNQPQHF
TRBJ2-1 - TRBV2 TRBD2 TGTGCCAGCAAGACCGGGGGGGCCGTGGAGCAGTTCTTC CASKTGGAVEQFF
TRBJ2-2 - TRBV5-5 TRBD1 TGTGCCAGCAGCTTAATTACAGGGGGAGCCGGGGAGCTGTTTTTT CASSLITGGAGELFF
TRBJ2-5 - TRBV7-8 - TGTGCCAGCAGCTTAGGTCGGGGGGCACAGGAGACCCAGTACTTC CASSLGRGAQETQYF
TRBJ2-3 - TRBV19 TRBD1 TGTGCCAGTAGTCCCTGGGGACAGGTAGTTACCGATACGCAGTATTTT CASSPWGQVVTDTQYF
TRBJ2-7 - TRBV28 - TGTGCCAGCAGGCCTGGACTGGCCCCCTCCTACGAGCAGTACTTC CASRPGLAPSYEQYF
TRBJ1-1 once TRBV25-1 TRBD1 TGTGCCAGCAGTGAATTAATTGGGACAGGGGACACTGAAGCTTTCTTT CASSELIGTGDTEAFF
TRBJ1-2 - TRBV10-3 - TGTGCCATCAGGGGGGACACCGGCAACTATGGCTACACCTTC CAIRGDTGNYGYTF
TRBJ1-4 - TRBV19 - TGTGCCAGTACCCCACGGACAGCCCCAACTAATGAAAAACTGTTTTTT CASTPRTAPTNEKLFF
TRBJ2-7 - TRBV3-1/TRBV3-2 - TGTGCCAGCAGCGGCCGGGGGTCATCCTACGAGCAGTACTTC CASSGRGSSYEQYF
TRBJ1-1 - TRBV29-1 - TGCAGCGTTGAAAGGGGGGTGACTAGCTCGAACACTGAAGCTTTCTTT CSVERGVTSSNTEAFF
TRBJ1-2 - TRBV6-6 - TGTGCCAGCAGTTACGGGCAGGGAGGCGGCTACACCTTC CASSYGQGGGYTF
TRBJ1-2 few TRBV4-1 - TGCGCCAGCAGCCAAGATAGGGCGGGCTATGGCTACACCTTC CASSQDRAGYGYTF
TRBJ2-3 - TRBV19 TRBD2 TGTGCTACCGGCGGGAGGACACATACAGATACGCAGTATTTT CATGGRTHTDTQYF
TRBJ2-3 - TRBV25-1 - TGTGCCAGCAGTCAGGGAGCGGGCTTCTTCGCAGATACGCAGTATTTT CASSQGAGFFADTQYF
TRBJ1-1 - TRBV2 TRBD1 TGTGCCAGCAGTGGACAGGGCCCGAACACTGAAGCTTTCTTT CASSGQGPNTEAFF
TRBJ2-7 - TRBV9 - TGTGCCAGCAGCGTCGGAGCAGGGCGCGACGAGCAGTACTTC CASSVGAGRDEQYF
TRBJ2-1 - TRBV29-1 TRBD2 TGCAGCGTTGAGGGACTAGCAGAAAATGAGCAGTTCTTC CSVEGLAENEQFF
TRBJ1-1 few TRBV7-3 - TGTGCCAGCAGTCATACAGGGTCAGAGACTTTCTTT CASSHTGSETFF
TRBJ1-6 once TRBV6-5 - TGTGCCAGCTCCAGGACACCATGGGGTTCACCCCTCCACTTT CASSRTPWGSPLHF
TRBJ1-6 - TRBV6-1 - TGTGCCAGCAGTGACGTACAGAATTCACCCCTCCACTTT CASSDVQNSPLHF
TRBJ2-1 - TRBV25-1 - TGTGCCAGCAGTAATCACCGGGACAAGTGGAATGAGCAGTTCTTC CASSNHRDKWNEQFF
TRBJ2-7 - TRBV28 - TGTGCCAGCAGTTCCTGGAATCGACTCGACAGGATCCCCTACGAGCAGTACTTC CASSSWNRLDRIPYEQYF
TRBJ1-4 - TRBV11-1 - TGTGCCAGCAGTTTCTATCCTGGAGGGCGTAATGAAAAACTGTTTTTT CASSFYPGGRNEKLFF
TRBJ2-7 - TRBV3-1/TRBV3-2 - TGTGCCAGCAGCCCCCCCGATACGTATTCGGGTCCCTACGAGCAGTACTTC CASSPPDTYSGPYEQYF
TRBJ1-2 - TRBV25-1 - TGTGCCAGCAGTGAATCCGGCCGGGGGGGTGGCTACACCTTC CASSESGRGGGYTF
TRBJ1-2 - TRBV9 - TGTGCCAGCAGCGTAGTAGGAGGGATGGACTATGGCTACACCTTC CASSVVGGMDYGYTF
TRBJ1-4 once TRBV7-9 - TGTGCCAGCAGCTTAGAGGGGCTTGGGGAAAAACTGTTTTTT CASSLEGLGEKLFF